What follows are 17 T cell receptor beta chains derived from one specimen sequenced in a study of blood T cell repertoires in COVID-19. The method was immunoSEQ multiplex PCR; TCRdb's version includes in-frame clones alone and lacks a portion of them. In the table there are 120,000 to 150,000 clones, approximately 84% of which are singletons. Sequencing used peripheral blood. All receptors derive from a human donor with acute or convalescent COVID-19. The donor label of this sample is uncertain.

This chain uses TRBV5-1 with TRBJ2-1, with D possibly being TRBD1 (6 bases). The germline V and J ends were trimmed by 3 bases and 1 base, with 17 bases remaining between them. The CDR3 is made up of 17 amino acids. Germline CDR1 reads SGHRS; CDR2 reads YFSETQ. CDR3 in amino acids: CASSSLLGQGSYNEQFF. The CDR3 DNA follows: TGCGCCAGCAGCTCCCTACTGGGCCAGGGGTCCTACAATGAGCAGTTCTTC.

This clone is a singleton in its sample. DNA of the CDR3: TGTGCCAGCAGCTTAGCTGAGGTTGGGACTGAAGCTTTCTTT. Translated, it gives CASSLAEVGTEAFF. The chain combines TRBV7-2 with TRBJ1-1, with D unclear. The V gene's germline CDR1 is SGHTA and CDR2 FQGNSA. V was clipped by 0 bases and J by 5 bases, with 10 bases between them. The length of the CDR3 is 14 residues.

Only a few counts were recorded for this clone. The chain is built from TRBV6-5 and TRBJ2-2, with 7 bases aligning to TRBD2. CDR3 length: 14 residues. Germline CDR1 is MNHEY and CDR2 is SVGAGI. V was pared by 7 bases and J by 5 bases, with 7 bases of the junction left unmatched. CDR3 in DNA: TGTGCCAGCAAATGGGAGGGTTTGACCGGGGAGCTGTTTTTT. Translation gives CASKWEGLTGELFF.

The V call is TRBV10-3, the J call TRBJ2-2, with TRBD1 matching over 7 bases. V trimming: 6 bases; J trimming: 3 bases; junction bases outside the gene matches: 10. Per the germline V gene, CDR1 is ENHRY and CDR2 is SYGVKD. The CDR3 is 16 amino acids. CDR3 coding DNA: TGTGCCATCAGCCCAAGAAACAGGGGAGACACCGGGGAGCTGTTTTTT. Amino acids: CAISPRNRGDTGELFF.

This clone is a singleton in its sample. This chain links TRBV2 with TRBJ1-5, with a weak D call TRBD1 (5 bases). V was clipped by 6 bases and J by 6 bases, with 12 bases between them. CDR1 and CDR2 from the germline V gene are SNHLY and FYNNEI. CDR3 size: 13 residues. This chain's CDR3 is CASRRLGAQPQHF. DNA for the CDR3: TGTGCCAGCAGAAGGTTAGGGGCTCAGCCCCAGCATTTT.

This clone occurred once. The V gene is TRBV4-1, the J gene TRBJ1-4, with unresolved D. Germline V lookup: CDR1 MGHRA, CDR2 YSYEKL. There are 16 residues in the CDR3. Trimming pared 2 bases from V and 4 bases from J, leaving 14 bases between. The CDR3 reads CASSQNSGTVNEKLFF. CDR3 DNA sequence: TGCGCCAGCAGCCAAAATTCGGGAACAGTTAATGAAAAACTGTTTTTT.

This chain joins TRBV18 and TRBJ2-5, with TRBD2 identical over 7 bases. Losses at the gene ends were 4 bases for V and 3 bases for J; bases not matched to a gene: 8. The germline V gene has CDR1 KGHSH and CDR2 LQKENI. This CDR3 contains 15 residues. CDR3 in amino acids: CASSRESGREETQYF. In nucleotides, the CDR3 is TGTGCCAGCTCACGCGAATCGGGGAGGGAAGAGACCCAGTACTTC.

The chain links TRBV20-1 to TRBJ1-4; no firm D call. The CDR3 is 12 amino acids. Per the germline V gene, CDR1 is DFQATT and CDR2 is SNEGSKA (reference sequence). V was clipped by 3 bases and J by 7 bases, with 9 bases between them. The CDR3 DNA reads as TGCAGTGCTAGTCGGTCGGGTGAAAAACTGTTTTTT. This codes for CSASRSGEKLFF.

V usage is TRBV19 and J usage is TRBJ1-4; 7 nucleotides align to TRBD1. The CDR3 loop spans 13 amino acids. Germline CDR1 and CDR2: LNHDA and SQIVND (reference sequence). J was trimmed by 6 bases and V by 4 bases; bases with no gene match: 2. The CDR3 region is CASSKGGYEKLFF. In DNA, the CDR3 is TGTGCCAGTAGTAAAGGGGGCTATGAAAAACTGTTTTTT.

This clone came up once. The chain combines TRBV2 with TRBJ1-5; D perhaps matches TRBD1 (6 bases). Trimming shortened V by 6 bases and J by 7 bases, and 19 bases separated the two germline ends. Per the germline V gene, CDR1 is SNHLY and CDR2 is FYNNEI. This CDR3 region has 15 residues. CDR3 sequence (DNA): TGTGCCAGCAGCGTTGGCGGGGGCTCCCCACAGCCCCAGCATTTT. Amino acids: CASSVGGGSPQPQHF.

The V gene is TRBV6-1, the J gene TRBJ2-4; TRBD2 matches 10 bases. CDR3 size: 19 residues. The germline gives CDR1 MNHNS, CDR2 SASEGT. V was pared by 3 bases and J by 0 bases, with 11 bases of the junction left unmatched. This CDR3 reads CASSELPSGSRIAKNIQYF. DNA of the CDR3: TGTGCCAGCAGTGAGCTGCCTAGCGGGAGTCGGATAGCCAAAAACATTCAGTACTTC.

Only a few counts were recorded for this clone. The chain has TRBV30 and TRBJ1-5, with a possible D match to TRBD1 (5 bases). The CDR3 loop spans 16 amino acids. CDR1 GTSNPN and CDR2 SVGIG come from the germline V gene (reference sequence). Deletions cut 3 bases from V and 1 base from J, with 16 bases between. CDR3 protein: CAWSQKSGGSNQPQHF. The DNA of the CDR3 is TGTGCCTGGAGCCAGAAGTCGGGGGGGAGCAATCAGCCCCAGCATTTT.

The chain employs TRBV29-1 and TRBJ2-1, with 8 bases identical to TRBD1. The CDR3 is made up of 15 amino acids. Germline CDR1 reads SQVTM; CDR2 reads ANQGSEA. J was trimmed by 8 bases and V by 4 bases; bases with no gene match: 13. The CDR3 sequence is CSVGTRDRGGDEQFF. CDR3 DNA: TGCAGCGTTGGGACCCGAGACAGGGGTGGAGATGAGCAGTTCTTC.

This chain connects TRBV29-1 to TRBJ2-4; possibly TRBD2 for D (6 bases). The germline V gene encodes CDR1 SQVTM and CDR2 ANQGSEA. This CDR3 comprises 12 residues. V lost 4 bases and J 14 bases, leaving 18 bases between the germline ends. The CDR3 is CSVVAARLRKYF. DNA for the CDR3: TGCAGCGTTGTAGCGGCTCGTCTTCGTAAGTACTTC.

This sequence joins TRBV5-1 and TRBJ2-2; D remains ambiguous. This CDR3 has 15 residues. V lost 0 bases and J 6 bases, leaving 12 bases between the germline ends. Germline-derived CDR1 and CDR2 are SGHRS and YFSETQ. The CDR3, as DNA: TGCGCCAGCAGCTTGGATGCTAGAAACGCCGGGGAGCTGTTTTTT. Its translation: CASSLDARNAGELFF.

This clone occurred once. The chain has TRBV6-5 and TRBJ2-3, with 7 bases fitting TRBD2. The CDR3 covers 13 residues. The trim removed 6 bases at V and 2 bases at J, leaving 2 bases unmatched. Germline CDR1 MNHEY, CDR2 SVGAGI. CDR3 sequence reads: CASSGLDTDTQYF. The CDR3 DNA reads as TGTGCCAGCAGCGGACTAGACACAGATACGCAGTATTTT.

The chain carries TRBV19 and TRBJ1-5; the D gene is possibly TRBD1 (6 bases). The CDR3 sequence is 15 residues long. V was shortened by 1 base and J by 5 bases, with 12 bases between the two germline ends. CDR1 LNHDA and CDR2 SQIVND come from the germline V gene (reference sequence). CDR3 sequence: CASSIGQEVDQPQHF. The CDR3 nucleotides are TGTGCCAGTAGTATAGGACAGGAGGTGGATCAGCCCCAGCATTTT.